This TCR beta chain was recovered during a study of blood T cell repertoires in COVID-19. Study-wide background: COVID-19 samples collected from the United States, Italy and Spain covered acute and convalescent phases. Sample material is recorded as cDNA or gDNA derived from T cells, B-cell-depleted T cells, or PBMCs.

The V and J ends lost 2 bases and 5 bases, in that order; junction bases with no gene match: 2. Germline CDR1 is LGHNA and CDR2 is YSLEER. The CDR3 is 13 residues long. Profiling relied on immunoSEQ multiplex PCR, and the TCRdb table lists in-frame clones only, not all of them. The table includes nearly 300,000 clones, about 91% detected once. The receptor was isolated from a woman in her twenties or thirties who had recovered from COVID-19. The sequenced material came from peripheral blood. V usage is TRBV4-3 and J usage is TRBJ1-2; TRBD1 aligns across 7 bases. In DNA form, the CDR3 reads TGCGCCAGCAGCCAAAACAGGGGATATGGCTACACCTTC. Amino acid sequence: CASSQNRGYGYTF.